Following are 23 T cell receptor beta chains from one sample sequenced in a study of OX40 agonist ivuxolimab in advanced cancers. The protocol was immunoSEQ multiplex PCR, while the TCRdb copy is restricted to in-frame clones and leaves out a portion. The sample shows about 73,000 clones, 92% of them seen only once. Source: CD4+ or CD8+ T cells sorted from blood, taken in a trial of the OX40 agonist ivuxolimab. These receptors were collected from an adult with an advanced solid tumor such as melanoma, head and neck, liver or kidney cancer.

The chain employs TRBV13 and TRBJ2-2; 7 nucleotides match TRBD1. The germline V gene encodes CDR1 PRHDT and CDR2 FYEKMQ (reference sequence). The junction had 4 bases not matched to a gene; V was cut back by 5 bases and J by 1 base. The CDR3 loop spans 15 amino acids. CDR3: CASSQRGRNTGELFF. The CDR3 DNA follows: TGTGCCAGCAGCCAGAGGGGGCGGAACACCGGGGAGCTGTTTTTT. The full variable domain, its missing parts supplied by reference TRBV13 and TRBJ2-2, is AAGVIQSPRHLIKEKRETATLKCYPIPRHDTVYWYQQGPGQDPQFLISFYEKMQSDKGSIPDRFSAQQFSDYHSELNMSSLELGDSALYFCASSQRGRNTGELFFGEGSRLTVL.

CDR3 amino acids: CASSSLGTSLGGEQYF. DNA of the CDR3: TGTGCCAGCAGCTCTCTTGGAACTAGTCTCGGGGGCGAGCAGTACTTC. This chain uses TRBV7-6 with TRBJ2-7; D possibly corresponds to TRBD2 (6 bases). Germline loops: CDR1 SGHVS, CDR2 FNYEAQ. The CDR3 covers 16 residues. V was pared by 4 bases and J by 6 bases, with 22 bases between.

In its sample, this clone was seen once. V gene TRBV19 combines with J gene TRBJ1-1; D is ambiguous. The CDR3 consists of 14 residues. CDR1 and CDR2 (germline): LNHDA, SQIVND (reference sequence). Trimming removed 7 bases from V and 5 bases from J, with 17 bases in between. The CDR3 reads CASTPGTMGTEAFF. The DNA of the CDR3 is TGTGCCAGTACCCCCGGAACAATGGGGACTGAAGCTTTCTTT.

The CDR3 DNA follows: TGTGCCAGCAGTTTATCACACGGGGCCAAAAACATTCAGTACTTC. It specifies CASSLSHGAKNIQYF. V and J are TRBV27 and TRBJ2-4; D uncertain. The CDR3 has 15 amino acids. Trimming took 0 bases from V and 1 from J, leaving 7 bases between them. CDR1 is MNHEY, CDR2 SMNVEV, per germline (reference sequence).

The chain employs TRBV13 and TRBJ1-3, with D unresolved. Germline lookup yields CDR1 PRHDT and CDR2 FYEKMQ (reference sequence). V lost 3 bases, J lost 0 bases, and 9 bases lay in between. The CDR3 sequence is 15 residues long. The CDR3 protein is CASSFGQNSGNTIYF. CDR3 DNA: TGTGCCAGCAGCTTCGGTCAGAACTCTGGAAACACCATATATTTT.

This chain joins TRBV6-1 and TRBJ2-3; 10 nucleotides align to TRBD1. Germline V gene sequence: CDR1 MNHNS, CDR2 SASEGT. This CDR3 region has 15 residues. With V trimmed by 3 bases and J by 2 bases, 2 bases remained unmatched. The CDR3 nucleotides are TGTGCCAGCAGTGAGGGGACAGGGGCCACAGATACGCAGTATTTT. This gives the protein CASSEGTGATDTQYF.

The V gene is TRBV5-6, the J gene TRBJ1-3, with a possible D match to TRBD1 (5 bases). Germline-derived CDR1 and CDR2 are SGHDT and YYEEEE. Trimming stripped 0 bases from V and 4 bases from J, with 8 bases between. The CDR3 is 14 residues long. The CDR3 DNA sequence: TGTGCCAGCAGCTTGGGGTCAGGGGGAAACACCATATATTTT. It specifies CASSLGSGGNTIYF. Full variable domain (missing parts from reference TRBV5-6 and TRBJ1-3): DAGVTQSPTHLIKTRGQQVTLRCSPKSGHDTVSWYQQALGQGPQFIFQYYEEEERQRGNFPDRFSGHQFPNYSSELNVNALLLGDSALYLCASSLGSGGNTIYFGEGSWLTVV.

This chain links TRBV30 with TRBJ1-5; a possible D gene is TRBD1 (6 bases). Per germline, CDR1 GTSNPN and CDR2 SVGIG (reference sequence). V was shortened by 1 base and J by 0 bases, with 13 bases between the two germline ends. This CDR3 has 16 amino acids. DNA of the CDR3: TGTGCCTGGAGTGGGGACAAAAAATATAGCAATCAGCCCCAGCATTTT. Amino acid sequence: CAWSGDKKYSNQPQHF.

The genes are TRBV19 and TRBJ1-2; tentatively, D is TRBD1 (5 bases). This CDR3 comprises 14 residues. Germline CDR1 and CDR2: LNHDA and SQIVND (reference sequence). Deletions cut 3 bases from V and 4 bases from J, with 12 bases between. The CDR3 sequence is CASSIPGTLYGYTF. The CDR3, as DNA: TGTGCCAGTAGTATTCCCGGGACCCTCTATGGCTACACCTTC.

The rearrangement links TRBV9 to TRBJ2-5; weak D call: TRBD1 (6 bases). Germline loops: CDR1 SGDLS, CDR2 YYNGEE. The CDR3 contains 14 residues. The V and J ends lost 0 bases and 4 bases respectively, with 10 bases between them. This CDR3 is CASSVVAGVETQYF. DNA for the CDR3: TGTGCCAGCAGCGTAGTTGCAGGGGTAGAGACCCAGTACTTC.

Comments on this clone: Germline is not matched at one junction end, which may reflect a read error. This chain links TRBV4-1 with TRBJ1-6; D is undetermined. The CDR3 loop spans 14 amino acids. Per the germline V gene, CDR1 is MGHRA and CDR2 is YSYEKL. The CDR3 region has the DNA TGCGCCAGCAGCCAAGCCGAAGGACCGGGAGTACCAAACTTT. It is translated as CASSQAEGPGVPNF.

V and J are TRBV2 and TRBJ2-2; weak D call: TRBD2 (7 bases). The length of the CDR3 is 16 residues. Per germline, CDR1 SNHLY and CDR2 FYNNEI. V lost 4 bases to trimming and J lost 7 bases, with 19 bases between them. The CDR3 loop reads CASSGGGGLENGELFF. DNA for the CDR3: TGTGCCAGCAGTGGCGGCGGGGGCCTCGAGAACGGGGAGCTGTTTTTT.

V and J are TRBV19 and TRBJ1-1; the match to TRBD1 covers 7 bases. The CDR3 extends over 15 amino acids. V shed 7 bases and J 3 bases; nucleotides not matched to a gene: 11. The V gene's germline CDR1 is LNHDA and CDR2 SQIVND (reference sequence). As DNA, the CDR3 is TGTGCCAGTACCCCAGGGGTGACAGGGTACACTGAAGCTTTCTTT. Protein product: CASTPGVTGYTEAFF.

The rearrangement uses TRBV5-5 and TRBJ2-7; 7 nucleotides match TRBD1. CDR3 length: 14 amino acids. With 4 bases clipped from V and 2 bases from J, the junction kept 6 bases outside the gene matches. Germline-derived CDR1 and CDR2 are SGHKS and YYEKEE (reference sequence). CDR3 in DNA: TGTGCCAGCAGCACAGGGACAGAGACCTACGAGCAGTACTTC. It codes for CASSTGTETYEQYF. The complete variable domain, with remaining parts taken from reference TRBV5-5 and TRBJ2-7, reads DAGVTQSPTHLIKTRGQQVTLRCSPISGHKSVSWYQQVLGQGPQFIFQYYEKEERGRGNFPDRFSARQFPNYSSELNVNALLLGDSALYLCASSTGTETYEQYFGPGTRLTVT.

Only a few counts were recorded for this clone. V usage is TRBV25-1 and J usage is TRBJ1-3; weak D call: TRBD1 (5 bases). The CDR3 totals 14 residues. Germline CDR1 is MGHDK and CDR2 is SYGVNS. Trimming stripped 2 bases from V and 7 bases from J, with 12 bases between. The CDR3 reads CASSEGTDVNTIYF. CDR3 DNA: TGTGCCAGCAGTGAAGGGACCGACGTGAACACCATATATTTT.

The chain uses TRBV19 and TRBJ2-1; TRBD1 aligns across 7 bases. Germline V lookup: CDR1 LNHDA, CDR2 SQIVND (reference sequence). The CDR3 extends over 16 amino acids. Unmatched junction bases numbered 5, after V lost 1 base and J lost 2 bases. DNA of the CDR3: TGTGCCAGTAGTATAGGGAGAGGGGGCACCTACAATGAGCAGTTCTTC. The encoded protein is CASSIGRGGTYNEQFF.

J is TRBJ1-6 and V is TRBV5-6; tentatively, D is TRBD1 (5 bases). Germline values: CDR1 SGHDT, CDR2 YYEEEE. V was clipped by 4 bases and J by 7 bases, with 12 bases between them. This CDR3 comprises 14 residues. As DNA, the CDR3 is TGTGCCAGCAGCGGGACCTGGGGGAATTCACCCCTCCACTTT. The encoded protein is CASSGTWGNSPLHF.

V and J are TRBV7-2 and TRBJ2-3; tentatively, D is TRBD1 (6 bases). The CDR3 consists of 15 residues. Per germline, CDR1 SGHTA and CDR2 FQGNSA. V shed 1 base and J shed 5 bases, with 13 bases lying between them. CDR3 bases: TGTGCCAGCAGCTTAGTAGGGGACAAAAGAGATACGCAGTATTTT. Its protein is CASSLVGDKRDTQYF.

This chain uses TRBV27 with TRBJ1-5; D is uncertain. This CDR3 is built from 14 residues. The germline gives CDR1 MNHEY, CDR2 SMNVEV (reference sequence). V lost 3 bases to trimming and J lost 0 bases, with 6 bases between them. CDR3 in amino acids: CASSFYGSNQPQHF. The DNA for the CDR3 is TGTGCCAGCAGTTTTTACGGTAGCAATCAGCCCCAGCATTTT.

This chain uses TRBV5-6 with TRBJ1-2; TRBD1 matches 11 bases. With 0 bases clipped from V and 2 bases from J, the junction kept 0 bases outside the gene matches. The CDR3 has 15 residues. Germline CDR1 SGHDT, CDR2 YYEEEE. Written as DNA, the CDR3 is TGTGCCAGCAGCTTGGGGACAGGGGGCAACTATGGCTACACCTTC. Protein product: CASSLGTGGNYGYTF.

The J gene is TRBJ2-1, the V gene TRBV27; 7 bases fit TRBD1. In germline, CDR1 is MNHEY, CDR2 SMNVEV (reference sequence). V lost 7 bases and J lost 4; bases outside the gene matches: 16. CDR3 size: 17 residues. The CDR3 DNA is TGTGCCAGCATTAGTGGTGGGGGACAGACCCTTTACAATGAGCAGTTCTTC. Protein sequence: CASISGGGQTLYNEQFF.

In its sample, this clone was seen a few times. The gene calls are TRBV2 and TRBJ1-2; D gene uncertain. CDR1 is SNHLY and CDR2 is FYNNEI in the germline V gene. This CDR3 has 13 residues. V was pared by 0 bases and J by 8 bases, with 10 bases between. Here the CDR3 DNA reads TGTGCCAGCAGTGAAGCGCCCGGGAACGGCTACACCTTC. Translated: CASSEAPGNGYTF.

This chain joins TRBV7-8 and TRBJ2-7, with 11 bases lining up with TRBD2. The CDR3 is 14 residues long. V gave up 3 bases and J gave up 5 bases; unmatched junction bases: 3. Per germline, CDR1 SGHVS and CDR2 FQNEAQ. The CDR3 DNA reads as TGTGCCAGCAGCTTTAGCGGGGGGGCCCACGAGCAGTACTTC. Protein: CASSFSGGAHEQYF.